The source of this TCR beta chain is a study of CD8 T cells in Susac syndrome. While CD8+ and CD4+ T cells were isolated negatively, TEMRA cells were enriched by FACS. Random-hexamer reverse transcription was applied to about 0.5 to 1 ug RNA. TCRdb fed the immunoSEQ multiplex PCR reads into MiXCR, producing one record per CDR3 protein. The data show about 190,000 distinct CDR3 sequences, approximately 96% seen once. This CDR3 comprises 16 residues. Germline V gene lookup returns CDR1 LGHNA and CDR2 YSLEER. With 0 bases clipped from V and 3 bases from J, the junction kept 1 base outside the gene matches.

The chain combines TRBV4-3 with TRBJ2-2; 10 bases line up with TRBD2. The clonotype was recovered from a human donor with Susac syndrome. Material: CD4+ T cells from PBMCs. The CDR3 region is CASSQEGLADTGELFF. CDR3 in DNA: TGCGCCAGCAGCCAAGAAGGACTAGCGGACACCGGGGAGCTGTTTTTT.